Shown below are 7 T cell receptor beta chains from a single sample sequenced in a study of T cells in Graves' hyperthyroidism and ophthalmopathy. What was amplified from RNA transcripts were TCR beta CDR3 regions. First-round RT-PCR of the TCR CDR3 relied on the HTBI primer set. TCRdb re-called the multiplex PCR reads through MiXCR, storing one row per CDR3 protein. The table records roughly 580,000 distinct CDR3 sequences, approximately 13% of them present only once. Source material: blood. These receptors all stem from a woman in her twenties or thirties with Graves' hyperthyroidism that later progressed to Graves' ophthalmopathy.

V is TRBV5-4 and J is TRBJ1-1; D gene ambiguous. V lost 4 bases to trimming and J lost 7 bases, with 11 bases between them. Germline CDR1 reads SGHNT; CDR2 reads YYREEE (reference sequence). This CDR3 spans 12 amino acids. The CDR3 spells CASSLDGVEAFF. The CDR3 bases are TGTGCCAGCAGCCTAGACGGGGTTGAAGCTTTCTTT.

The sample holds many counts of this clonotype. The chain combines TRBV12-3 or TRBV12-4 with TRBJ1-2; the D is unclear. V was trimmed by 3 bases and J by 3 bases, leaving 11 bases between them. The CDR3 spans 14 residues. The CDR3 coding sequence is TGTGCCAGCAGTTTTTCGGGGTCGGACTATGGCTACACCTTC. This codes for CASSFSGSDYGYTF.

Only a few counts were recorded for this clonotype. This sequence joins TRBV5-8 and TRBJ1-1; TRBD1 aligns across 8 bases. The CDR3 consists of 16 residues. The germline V gene encodes CDR1 SGHTS and CDR2 YDEGEE. V shed 3 bases, J shed 0 bases, and the junction held 7 bases outside the gene matches. CDR3: CASSSRDRLLNTEAFF. For the CDR3, the DNA is TGTGCCAGCAGCTCTAGGGACAGGCTTTTGAACACTGAAGCTTTCTTT.

This clonotype was seen only a few times. This chain connects TRBV5-4 to TRBJ1-4; D call uncertain. Trimming removed 1 base at V and 6 bases at J, with 10 bases between. Germline V gene sequence: CDR1 SGHNT, CDR2 YYREEE (reference sequence). The CDR3 extends over 14 amino acids. CDR3 residues: CASSLSAEDEKLFF. DNA for the CDR3: TGTGCCAGCAGCTTGAGTGCGGAGGATGAAAAACTGTTTTTT.

A few counts support this clonotype. The chain has TRBV5-6 and TRBJ1-2; 7 nucleotides line up with TRBD1. The CDR3 contains 14 residues. Germline values: CDR1 SGHDT, CDR2 YYEEEE. J lost 4 bases, V lost 4 bases, and 7 bases had no gene match. The CDR3 is CASSVQGKGYGYTF. The CDR3 coding sequence is TGTGCCAGCAGCGTACAGGGGAAGGGCTATGGCTACACCTTC.

This clonotype has ten or more counts. The chain combines TRBV28 with TRBJ2-4, with no clear D. The CDR3 totals 14 residues. V was cut by 5 bases and J by 8 bases, with 16 bases left in between. Germline V gives CDR1 MDHEN, CDR2 SYDVKM. The chain's CDR3 is CASSLPWGRDIQYF. The CDR3 region has the DNA TGTGCCAGCAGTCTCCCCTGGGGAAGGGACATTCAGTACTTC.

The table lists this clonotype with many counts. The V gene is TRBV27, the J gene TRBJ2-2; D gene uncertain. Germline V lookup: CDR1 MNHEY, CDR2 SMNVEV (reference sequence). V lost 8 bases and J 3 bases, leaving 13 bases between the germline ends. The CDR3 sequence is 14 residues long. CDR3 DNA sequence: TGTGCCAGCGCCCTCCTTCTGGACACCGGGGAGCTGTTTTTT. Protein product: CASALLLDTGELFF.